This T cell receptor (beta chain) was documented in a study of post-analysis software for immune sequencing data. General study points: Comparison of patients with controls showed five or six TRBV segments more frequent in patients, TRBV5-6, TRBV5-1 and TRBV20-1 among them.

This CDR3 contains 12 residues. CDR1 DFQATT and CDR2 SNEGSKA come from the germline V gene (reference sequence). V lost 4 bases and J lost 8, with 14 bases in between. As to this clonotype: Its antigen is still unknown.

TCR beta libraries were prepared from cDNA with unique molecular identifiers. TCRdb ran MiXCR on the PCR reads and lists one entry per CDR3 protein. The table lists 430,000 or so distinct CDR3 sequences, over 30% of them singletons. Sequenced input: blood. The genes are TRBV20-1 and TRBJ1-2, with D perhaps TRBD1 (5 bases). This clonotype originated in a girl aged 2 to 10 with multiple sclerosis. CDR3 coding DNA: TGCAGTGCTATCGGGGGGTCAAAAGGCTACACCTTC. As protein: CSAIGGSKGYTF.